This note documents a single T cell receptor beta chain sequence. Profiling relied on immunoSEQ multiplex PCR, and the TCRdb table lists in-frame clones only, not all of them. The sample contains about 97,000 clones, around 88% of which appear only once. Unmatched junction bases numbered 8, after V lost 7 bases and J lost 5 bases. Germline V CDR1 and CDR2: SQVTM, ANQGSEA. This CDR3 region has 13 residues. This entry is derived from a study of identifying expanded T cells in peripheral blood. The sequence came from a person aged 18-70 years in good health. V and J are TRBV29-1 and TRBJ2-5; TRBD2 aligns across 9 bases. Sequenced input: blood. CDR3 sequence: CSAGKAGGETQYF. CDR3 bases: TGCAGCGCTGGGAAAGCGGGAGGTGAGACCCAGTACTTC.